Listed here are 2 T cell receptor beta chains from one sample, sequenced in a study of cytomegalovirus exposure and HLA in healthy donors. PCR was performed using 60 Vbeta and 13 Jbeta primers. Sequencing used immunoSEQ multiplex PCR; TCRdb keeps in-frame clones, though not all of them. The sample contains about 120,000 clones, over 8% of which appear only once. The specimen sequenced was PBMCs. The source of these receptors is a young man in good health and CMV-seronegative.

The V and J genes are TRBV25-1 and TRBJ2-2; D is possibly TRBD1 (6 bases). The V and J ends lost 2 bases and 5 bases respectively, with 12 bases between them. The CDR3 has 15 residues. Germline lookup yields CDR1 MGHDK and CDR2 SYGVNS. DNA for the CDR3: TGTGCCAGCAGTGAACCACAGGGTTTAACCGGGGAGCTGTTTTTT. This gives the protein CASSEPQGLTGELFF.

There are a few counts of this clone. The chain uses TRBV29-1 and TRBJ2-1, with 11 bases fitting TRBD2. V gave up 6 bases and J gave up 3 bases; unmatched junction bases: 4. CDR3 size: 14 residues. Germline lookup yields CDR1 SQVTM and CDR2 ANQGSEA. This CDR3 is CSVIAGGLYNEQFF. Written as DNA, the CDR3 is TGCAGCGTAATAGCGGGGGGGCTCTACAATGAGCAGTTCTTC.